This TCR beta chain is from a study of blood T cell repertoires in COVID-19. Across the study: Samples taken during acute and convalescent COVID-19 were collected in the United States, Italy and Spain. From T cells, B-cell-depleted T cells, or PBMCs came the material, which was cDNA or gDNA.

Unmatched junction bases numbered 9, after V lost 4 bases and J lost 5 bases. CDR1 and CDR2 from the germline V gene are SGHRS and YFSETQ. The CDR3 has 16 residues. In the study's own analysis: It was from reference gene primer amplification that nucleated cell counts were estimated. Profiled with immunoSEQ multiplex PCR; TCRdb holds only in-frame clones, not every one. The DNA gave D and trimming, while V, J and clone size come from that table. The top ten clones hold 20% of a sample with fewer than 250,000 clones, approximately 81% of them seen once. This chain uses TRBV5-1 with TRBJ2-5, with TRBD2 matching 12 bases. The specimen sequenced was peripheral blood. The receptor's source is a human donor in a cohort sampled during active COVID-19. The CDR3 protein is CASSLQTSGSDETQYF. CDR3 nucleotides: TGCGCCAGCAGCCTTCAGACTAGCGGGAGCGATGAGACCCAGTACTTC. Filled out from reference TRBV5-1 and TRBJ2-5, the complete variable domain reads KAGVTQTPRYLIKTRGQQVTLSCSPISGHRSVSWYQQTPGQGLQFLFEYFSETQRNKGNFPGRFSGRQFSNSRSEMNVSTLELGDSALYLCASSLQTSGSDETQYFGPGTRLLVL.